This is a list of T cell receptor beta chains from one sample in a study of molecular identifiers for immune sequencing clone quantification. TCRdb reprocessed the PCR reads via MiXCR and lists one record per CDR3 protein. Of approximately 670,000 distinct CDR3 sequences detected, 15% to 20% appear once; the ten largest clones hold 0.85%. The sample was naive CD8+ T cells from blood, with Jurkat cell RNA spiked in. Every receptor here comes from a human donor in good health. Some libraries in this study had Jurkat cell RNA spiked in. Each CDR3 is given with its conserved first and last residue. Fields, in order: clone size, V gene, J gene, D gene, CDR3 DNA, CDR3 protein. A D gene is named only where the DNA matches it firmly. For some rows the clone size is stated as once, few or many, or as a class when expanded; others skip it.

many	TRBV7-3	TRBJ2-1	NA	TGTGCCAGCAGCTACCAGGGAAGTTACAATGAGCAGTTCTTC	CASSYQGSYNEQFF
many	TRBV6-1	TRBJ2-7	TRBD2	TGTGCCAGCAGTGCCTATTGGACTAGCGGGGGCTACGAGCAGTACTTC	CASSAYWTSGGYEQYF
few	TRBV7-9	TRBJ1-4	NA	TGTGCCAGCAGCTTGGTGACAGAGCTACTGGAAAAACTGTTTTTT	CASSLVTELLEKLFF
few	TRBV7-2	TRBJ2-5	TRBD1	TGTGCCAGCAGCTCAGCTCCCACAGGGGCCCAAGAGACCCAGTACTTC	CASSSAPTGAQETQYF
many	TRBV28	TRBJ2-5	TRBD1	TGTGCCAGCAGTGAGACAGGGATTGAAGAGACCCAGTACTTC	CASSETGIEETQYF
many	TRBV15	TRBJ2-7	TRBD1	TGTGCCACCAGCAGAGATGGGACAGGGGGCGGTGAGCAGTACTTC	CATSRDGTGGGEQYF
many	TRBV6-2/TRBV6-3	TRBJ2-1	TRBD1	TGTGCCAGCAGTCACTGGGACAGGGAAAATGAGCAGTTCTTC	CASSHWDRENEQFF
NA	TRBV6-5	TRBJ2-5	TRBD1	TGTGCCAGCAGTCCGTGGGACAGGGCGAAAGAGACCCAGTACTTC	CASSPWDRAKETQYF
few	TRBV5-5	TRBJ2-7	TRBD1	TGTGCCAGCAGCTTCGCGACAGGGAATTACGAGCAGTACTTC	CASSFATGNYEQYF
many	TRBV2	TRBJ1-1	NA	TGTGCCAGCGAACCGGGCCGTGAAGCTTTCTTT	CASEPGREAFF
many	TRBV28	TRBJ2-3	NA	TGTGCCAGCAGTTTCGCTCAGACCCGATTCGACACAGATACGCAGTATTTT	CASSFAQTRFDTDTQYF
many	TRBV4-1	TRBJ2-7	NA	TGCGCCAGCAGCTTTAGGGTCGAGTTGTACGAGCAGTACTTC	CASSFRVELYEQYF
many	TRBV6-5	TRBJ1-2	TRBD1	TGTGCCAGCAGTTACTCTGACAGGGGGTCCGCTGGCTACACCTTC	CASSYSDRGSAGYTF
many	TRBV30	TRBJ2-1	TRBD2	TGTGCCTGGAGTGTAGGGCTAGCGGAGAATGAGCAGTTCTTC	CAWSVGLAENEQFF
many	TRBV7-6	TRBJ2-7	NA	TGTGCCAGCAGCTTAGATGTCCAGGGGGGACGCGAGCAGTACTTC	CASSLDVQGGREQYF
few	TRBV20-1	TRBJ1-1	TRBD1	TGCAGTCTACACAGACAGGGGACCAACACTGAAGCTTTCTTT	CSLHRQGTNTEAFF
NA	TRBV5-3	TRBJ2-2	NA	TGTGCCAGCAGCTTGGCCAGGGCCGCCGGGGAGCTGTTTTTT	CASSLARAAGELFF
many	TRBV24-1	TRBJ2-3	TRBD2	TGTGCCACCAGTGGGACTAGCGGAGGCGGGGGCACAGATACGCAGTATTTT	CATSGTSGGGGTDTQYF
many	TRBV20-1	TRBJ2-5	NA	TGCAGTGCTAGAGATCGGGACCGCGTGTTTCGGGGGGAGACCCAGTACTTC	CSARDRDRVFRGETQYF
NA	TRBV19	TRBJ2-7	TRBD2	TGTGCCAGTAGTCCCACGCTTAGCGGGAGGTCGTACGAGCAGTACTTC	CASSPTLSGRSYEQYF
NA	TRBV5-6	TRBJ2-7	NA	TGTGCCGGCAGCTTGTTCAGGGATCCTGACTACGAGCAGTACTTC	CAGSLFRDPDYEQYF
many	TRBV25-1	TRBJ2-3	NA	TGTGCCAGCAGTGAACGTGGTACGCAGTATTTT	CASSERGTQYF
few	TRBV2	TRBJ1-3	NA	TGTGCCAGCATGTCGGGGGGCTACTCTGGAAACACCATATATTTT	CASMSGGYSGNTIYF
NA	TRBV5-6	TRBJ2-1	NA	TGTGCCAGCAGCTTGAGTTTAGAGCAGTTCTTC	CASSLSLEQFF
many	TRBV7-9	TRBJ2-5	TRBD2	TGTGCCAGCAGCTCTACTAGCGCGGTGGAGACCCAGTACTTC	CASSSTSAVETQYF
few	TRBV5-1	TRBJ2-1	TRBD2	TGCGCCAGCAGCTTGGCCATAAAAGCGGGAGTGAGGGATGAGCAGTTCTTC	CASSLAIKAGVRDEQFF
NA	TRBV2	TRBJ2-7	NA	TGTGCCGGCCGTTCCGGGGGGCAACGTCCCTACGAGCAGTACTTC	CAGRSGGQRPYEQYF
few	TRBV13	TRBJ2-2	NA	TGTGCCAGCAGCCCCCTCACGGGAGCGAACACCGGGGAGCTGTTTTTT	CASSPLTGANTGELFF
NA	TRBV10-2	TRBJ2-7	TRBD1	TGCGCCAGCAGTGAAACCGGGACAGGGGGCTACGGGCAGTACTTC	CASSETGTGGYGQYF
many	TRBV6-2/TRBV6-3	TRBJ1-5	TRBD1	TGTGCCAGCAGTTTGACAGGGATTCAGCCCCAGCATTTT	CASSLTGIQPQHF
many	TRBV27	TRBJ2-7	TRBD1	TGTGCCAGCAGCTCCCGGGACAGGGGCGACGAGCAGTACTTC	CASSSRDRGDEQYF
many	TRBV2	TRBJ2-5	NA	TGTGCCAGCAGAGAGCCCCAAGAGACCCAGTACTTC	CASREPQETQYF
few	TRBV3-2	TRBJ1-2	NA	TGTGCCAGCAGCCGAGAACCGGGACAGGGGGCGTCTGGCTACACCTTC	CASSREPGQGASGYTF
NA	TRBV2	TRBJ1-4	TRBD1	TGTGCCAGCAGTGAATTTGGTGCTGGGGGACAGGGAGGCCGAAAACTGTTTTTT	CASSEFGAGGQGGRKLFF
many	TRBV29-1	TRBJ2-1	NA	TGCAGCGTAGACCTAGAGGCGCGTCCCCTGGGCGATGAGCAGTTCTTC	CSVDLEARPLGDEQFF
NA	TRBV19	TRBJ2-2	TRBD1	TGTGCCAGTTACCAAGACAGGGGGTCGCACACCGGGGAGCTGTTTTTT	CASYQDRGSHTGELFF
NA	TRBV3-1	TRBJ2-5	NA	TGTGCCAGCAGCCAAGATCGGGGGGCCGTAGCCCAGTACTTC	CASSQDRGAVAQYF
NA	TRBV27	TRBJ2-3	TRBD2	TGTGCCAGCAGTTTATGGGCTATGACTAGCGGGGTCACAGATACGCAGTATTTT	CASSLWAMTSGVTDTQYF
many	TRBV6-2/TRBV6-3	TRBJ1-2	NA	TGTGCCAGCAGTTACTACAGGAGCTATGGCTACACCTTC	CASSYYRSYGYTF
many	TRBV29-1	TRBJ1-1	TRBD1	TGCAGCGTTCCACCCAGGGGGGGGAACACTGAAGCTTTCTTT	CSVPPRGGNTEAFF
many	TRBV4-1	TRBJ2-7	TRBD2	TGCGCCAGCAGCCAATTTAGCGGGGGTTACGAGCAGTACTTC	CASSQFSGGYEQYF
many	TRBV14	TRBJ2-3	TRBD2	TGTGCCAGCAGCCTACTAGCGGGGGATGATACGCAGTATTTT	CASSLLAGDDTQYF
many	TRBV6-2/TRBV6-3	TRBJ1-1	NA	TGTGCCAGCAGTTACCGGGATGGTGAGGGCGTAGAAGCTTTCTTT	CASSYRDGEGVEAFF
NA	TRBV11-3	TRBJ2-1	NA	TGTGCCAGCAGCACTCGGAGCAACAATGAGCAGTTCTTC	CASSTRSNNEQFF
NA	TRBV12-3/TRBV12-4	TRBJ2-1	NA	TGTGCCAGCAGTTTAGCGAGGGTTTATGAGCAGTTCTTC	CASSLARVYEQFF
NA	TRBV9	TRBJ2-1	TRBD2	TGTGCCAGCAGCGGGGGGACTAGCAACGACTACAATGAGCGGTTCTTC	CASSGGTSNDYNERFF
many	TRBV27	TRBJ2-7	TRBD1	TGTGCCAGCAGTATTCAAAGGGGGCTGGCCTACGAGCAGTACTTC	CASSIQRGLAYEQYF
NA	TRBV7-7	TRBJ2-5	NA	TGTGCTAGCAGCTTAGTTGGACTGGATGGGGAGACCCAGTACTTC	CASSLVGLDGETQYF
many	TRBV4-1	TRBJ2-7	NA	TGCGCCAGCAGCCAAGCCGACCTAGCAAGCTACGAGCAGTACTTC	CASSQADLASYEQYF
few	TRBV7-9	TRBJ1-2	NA	TGTGCCAGCAGCTCTTCCACCGGGGGTCTCAGCAATGGCTACACCTTC	CASSSSTGGLSNGYTF
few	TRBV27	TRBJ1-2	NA	TGTGCCAGCAGCTTGGGGATTTCCTATGGCTACACCTTC	CASSLGISYGYTF
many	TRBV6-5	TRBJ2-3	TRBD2	TGTGCCAGCAGTTCCGGGACTAGCGGGCATGAAGATACGCAGTATTTT	CASSSGTSGHEDTQYF
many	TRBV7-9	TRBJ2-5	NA	TGTGCCAGCACTAAGACCGGACGGGACCAAGAGACCCAGTACTTC	CASTKTGRDQETQYF
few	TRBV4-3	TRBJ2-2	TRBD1	TGCGCCAGCAGCCCGGATTACAGGGGGCGATCGTCCGGGGAGCTGTTTTTT	CASSPDYRGRSSGELFF
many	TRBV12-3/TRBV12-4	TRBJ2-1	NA	TGTGCCAGCAGCCCAGACTCGATCTACAATGAGCAGTTCTTC	CASSPDSIYNEQFF